These T cell receptor beta chains were read from a single sample in a study of blood T cells in healthy people across ages. MiXCR, run by TCRdb on the 5' RACE reads, gives a single entry per CDR3 protein. In the table there are about 930,000 distinct CDR3 sequences, 25% to 35% of which are singletons. A further study also used this sample, focusing on T cells of mothers and their children.

The sample comprised blood. Source of these receptors: a woman in her thirties or forties in good health. Each CDR3 is given with its conserved first and last residue. A D gene is named only where the DNA matches it firmly. A clone size is listed for some rows: how often the clone was seen (once, few, many), or a class if it is expanded.

CDR3 protein	CDR3 DNA	V gene	clone size	D gene	J gene
CASSLAGTGRSPLHF	TGTGCCAGCAGCTTAGCGGGGACAGGGAGATCACCCCTCCACTTT	TRBV7-2	few	TRBD1	TRBJ1-6
CATRREGTDTQYF	TGTGCCACCCGGAGGGAGGGGACAGATACGCAGTATTTT	TRBV6-5	.	TRBD2	TRBJ2-3
CTLLAGEGYTF	TGCACCCTTTTGGCAGGAGAGGGCTACACCTTC	TRBV29-1	.	.	TRBJ1-2
CASSLSPSGRDTQYF	TGTGCCAGCAGCCTATCCCCTAGCGGGCGGGATACGCAGTATTTT	TRBV7-2	.	TRBD2	TRBJ2-3
CSARDGEGSYNSPLHF	TGCAGTGCTAGAGATGGCGAAGGGAGCTATAATTCACCCCTCCACTTT	TRBV20-1	.	.	TRBJ1-6
CASSEPRGGRLHEQFF	TGTGCCAGCAGCGAGCCGCGGGGGGGCCGTTTACATGAGCAGTTCTTC	TRBV6-2/TRBV6-3	.	TRBD2	TRBJ2-1
CASSYWTSADYEQYF	TGTGCCAGCAGTTACTGGACTAGCGCCGACTACGAGCAGTACTTC	TRBV6-6	many	TRBD2	TRBJ2-7
CASSPGGGEGHSGYTF	TGCGCCAGCAGTCCGGGGGGCGGGGAAGGTCATTCTGGCTACACCTTC	TRBV5-1	.	.	TRBJ1-2
CASSTEEDTEAFF	TGTGCCAGCTCAACGGAGGAGGACACTGAAGCTTTCTTT	TRBV18	few	.	TRBJ1-1
CASSHGTRYNEQFF	TGTGCCAGCAGCCACGGGACTCGATACAATGAGCAGTTCTTC	TRBV3-1	many	.	TRBJ2-1
CASSLGRRGYEQYF	TGTGCCAGCAGCTTAGGGCGGAGAGGCTACGAGCAGTACTTC	TRBV7-2	.	.	TRBJ2-7
CASSLIMALGYTF	TGTGCCAGCAGTTTAATCATGGCCCTGGGCTACACCTTC	TRBV28	few	.	TRBJ1-2
CSACPLAGRYEQYF	TGCAGTGCTTGTCCCTTAGCGGGGCGTTACGAGCAGTACTTC	TRBV20-1	.	TRBD2	TRBJ2-7
CSVASGHGNQPQHF	TGCAGCGTTGCCAGCGGACATGGCAATCAGCCCCAGCATTTT	TRBV29-1	few	.	TRBJ1-5
CASSPRNPQLYGYTF	TGTGCCAGCTCACCAAGAAACCCGCAGCTCTATGGCTACACCTTC	TRBV18	.	.	TRBJ1-2
CASSPRDPTNGYTF	TGTGCCAGCAGCCCCAGGGATCCCACGAATGGCTACACCTTC	TRBV14	.	.	TRBJ1-2